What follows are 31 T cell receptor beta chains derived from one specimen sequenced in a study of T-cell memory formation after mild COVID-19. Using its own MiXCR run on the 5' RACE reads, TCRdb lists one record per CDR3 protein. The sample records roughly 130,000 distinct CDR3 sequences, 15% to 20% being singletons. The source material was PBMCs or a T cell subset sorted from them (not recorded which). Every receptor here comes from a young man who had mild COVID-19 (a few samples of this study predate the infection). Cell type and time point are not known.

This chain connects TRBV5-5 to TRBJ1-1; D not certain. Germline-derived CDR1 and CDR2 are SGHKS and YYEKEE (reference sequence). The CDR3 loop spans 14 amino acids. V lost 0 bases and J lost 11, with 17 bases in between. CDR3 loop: CASSLEAGGVGAFF. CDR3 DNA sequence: TGTGCCAGCAGCTTGGAGGCAGGAGGTGTGGGGGCTTTCTTT.

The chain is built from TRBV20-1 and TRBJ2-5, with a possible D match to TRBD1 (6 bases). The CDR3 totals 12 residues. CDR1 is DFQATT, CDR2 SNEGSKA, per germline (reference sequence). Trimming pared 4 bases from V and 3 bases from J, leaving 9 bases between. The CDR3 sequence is CSATTGKETQYF. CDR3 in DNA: TGCAGTGCTACAACAGGGAAAGAGACCCAGTACTTC.

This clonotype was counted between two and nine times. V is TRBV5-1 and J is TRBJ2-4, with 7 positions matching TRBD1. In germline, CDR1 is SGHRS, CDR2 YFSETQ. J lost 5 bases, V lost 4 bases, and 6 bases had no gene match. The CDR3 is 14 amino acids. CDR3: CASSLPQGQNIQYF. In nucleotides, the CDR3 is TGCGCCAGCAGCCTCCCACAGGGGCAAAACATTCAGTACTTC.

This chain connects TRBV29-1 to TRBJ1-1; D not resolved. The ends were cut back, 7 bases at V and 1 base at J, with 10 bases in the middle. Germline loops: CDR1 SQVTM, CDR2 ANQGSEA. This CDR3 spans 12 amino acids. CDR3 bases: TGCAGCGCTTCTCGACAGAACACTGAAGCTTTCTTT. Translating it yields CSASRQNTEAFF.

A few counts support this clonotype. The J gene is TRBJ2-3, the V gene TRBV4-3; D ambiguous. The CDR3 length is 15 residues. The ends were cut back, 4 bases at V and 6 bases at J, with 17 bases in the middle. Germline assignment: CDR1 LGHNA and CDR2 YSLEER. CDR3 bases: TGCGCCAGCAGCCCATCCGTCGCCGGCCCCGATACGCAGTATTTT. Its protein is CASSPSVAGPDTQYF.

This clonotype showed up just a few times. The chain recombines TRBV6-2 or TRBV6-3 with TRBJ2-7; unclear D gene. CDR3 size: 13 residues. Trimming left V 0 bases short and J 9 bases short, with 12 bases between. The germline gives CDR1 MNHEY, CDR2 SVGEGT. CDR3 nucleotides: TGTGCCAGCAGTTACTCAGGTCTCCCGGGGCAGTACGTC. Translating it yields CASSYSGLPGQYV.

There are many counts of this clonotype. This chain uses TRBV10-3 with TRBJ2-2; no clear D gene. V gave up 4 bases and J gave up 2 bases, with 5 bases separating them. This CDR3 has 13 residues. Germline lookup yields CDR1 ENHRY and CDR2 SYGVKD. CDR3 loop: CAISGSNTGELFF. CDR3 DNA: TGTGCCATCAGTGGTTCTAACACCGGGGAGCTGTTTTTT.

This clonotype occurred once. CDR3 residues: CASSARGMNTEAFF. CDR3 bases: TGTGCCAGCAGCGCAAGGGGGATGAACACTGAAGCTTTCTTT. The chain is built from TRBV7-9 and TRBJ1-1; tentative D call: TRBD1 (6 bases). CDR1 SEHNR and CDR2 FQNEAQ come from the germline V gene (reference sequence). V was cut by 5 bases and J by 0 bases, with 10 bases left in between. The CDR3 totals 14 residues.

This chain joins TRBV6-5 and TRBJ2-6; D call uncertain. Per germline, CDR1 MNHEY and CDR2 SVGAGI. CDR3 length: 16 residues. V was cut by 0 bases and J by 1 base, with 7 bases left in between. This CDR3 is CASSYSMGSGANVLTF. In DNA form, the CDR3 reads TGTGCCAGCAGTTACTCGATGGGGTCTGGGGCCAACGTCCTGACTTTC.

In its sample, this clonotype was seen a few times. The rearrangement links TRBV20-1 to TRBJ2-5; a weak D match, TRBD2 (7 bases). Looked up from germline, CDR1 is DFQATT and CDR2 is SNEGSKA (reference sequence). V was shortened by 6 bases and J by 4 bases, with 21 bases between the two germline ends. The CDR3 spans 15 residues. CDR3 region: CSANLRGAKIETQYF. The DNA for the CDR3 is TGCAGTGCAAACCTCCGGGGGGCTAAGATAGAGACCCAGTACTTC.

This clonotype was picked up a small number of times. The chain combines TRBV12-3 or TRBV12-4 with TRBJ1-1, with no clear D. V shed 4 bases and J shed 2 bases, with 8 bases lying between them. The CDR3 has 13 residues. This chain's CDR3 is CASSYIINTEAFF. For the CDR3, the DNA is TGTGCCAGCAGTTACATCATTAACACTGAAGCTTTCTTT.

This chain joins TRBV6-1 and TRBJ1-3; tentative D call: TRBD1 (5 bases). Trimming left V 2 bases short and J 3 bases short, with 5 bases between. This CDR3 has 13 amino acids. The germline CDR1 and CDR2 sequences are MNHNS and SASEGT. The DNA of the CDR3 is TGTGCCAGCAGTGAACAGGGTGGAAACACCATATATTTT. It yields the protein CASSEQGGNTIYF.

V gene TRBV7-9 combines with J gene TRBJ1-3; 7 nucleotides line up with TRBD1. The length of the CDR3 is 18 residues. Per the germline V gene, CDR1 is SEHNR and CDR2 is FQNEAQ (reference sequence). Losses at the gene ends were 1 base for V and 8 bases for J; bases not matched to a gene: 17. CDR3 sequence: CASSLGGNGDSRTYTIYF. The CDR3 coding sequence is TGTGCCAGCAGCTTAGGTGGGAACGGGGACAGTCGGACCTACACCATATATTTT.

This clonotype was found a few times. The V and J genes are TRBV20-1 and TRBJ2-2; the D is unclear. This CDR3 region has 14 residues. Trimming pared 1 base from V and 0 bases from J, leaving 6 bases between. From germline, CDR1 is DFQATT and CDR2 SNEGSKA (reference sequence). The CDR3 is CSARVRANTGELFF. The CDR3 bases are TGCAGTGCTAGAGTCCGCGCGAACACCGGGGAGCTGTTTTTT.

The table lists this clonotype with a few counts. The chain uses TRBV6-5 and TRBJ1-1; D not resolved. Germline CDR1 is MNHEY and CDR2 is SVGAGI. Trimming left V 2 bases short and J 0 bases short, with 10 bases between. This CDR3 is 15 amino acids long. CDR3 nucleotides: TGTGCCAGCAGTTACCAACTGGGGATGAACACTGAAGCTTTCTTT. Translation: CASSYQLGMNTEAFF.

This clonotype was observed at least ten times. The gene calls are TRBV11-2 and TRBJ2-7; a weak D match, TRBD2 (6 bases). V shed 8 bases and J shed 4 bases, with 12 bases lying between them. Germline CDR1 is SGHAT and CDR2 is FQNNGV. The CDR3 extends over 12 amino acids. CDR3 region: CASGRDLYEQYV. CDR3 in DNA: TGTGCCAGCGGGCGGGACCTTTACGAGCAGTACGTC.

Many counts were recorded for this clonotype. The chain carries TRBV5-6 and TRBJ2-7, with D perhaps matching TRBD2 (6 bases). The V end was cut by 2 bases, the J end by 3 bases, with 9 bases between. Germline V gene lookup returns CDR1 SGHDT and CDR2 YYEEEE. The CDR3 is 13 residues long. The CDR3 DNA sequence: TGTGCCAGCAGCTTTTATAGCGGCTACGAGCAGTACGTC. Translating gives CASSFYSGYEQYV.

CDR3 region: CASSPGGLLGWGSGNTIYF. The CDR3 region has the DNA TGTGCCAGCAGTCCAGGAGGCCTCTTAGGGTGGGGCTCTGGAAACACCATATATTTT. This chain connects TRBV12-3 or TRBV12-4 to TRBJ1-3, with no clear D. There are 19 residues in the CDR3. With 5 bases removed from V and 0 bases from J, the gap between germline ends came to 23 bases.

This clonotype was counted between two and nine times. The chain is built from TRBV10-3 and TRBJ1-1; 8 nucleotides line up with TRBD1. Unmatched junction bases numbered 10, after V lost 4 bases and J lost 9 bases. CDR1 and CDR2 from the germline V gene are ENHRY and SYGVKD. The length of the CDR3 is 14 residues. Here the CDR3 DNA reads TGTGCCATCAGTGGGGTAGGACAGGGAGATCAAGCTTTCTTT. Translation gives CAISGVGQGDQAFF.

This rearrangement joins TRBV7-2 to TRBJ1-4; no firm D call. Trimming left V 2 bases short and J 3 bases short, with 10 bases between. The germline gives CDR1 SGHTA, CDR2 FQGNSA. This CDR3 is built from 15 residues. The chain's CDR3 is CASSLFRPPNEKLFF. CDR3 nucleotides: TGTGCCAGCAGCTTATTTCGGCCCCCTAATGAAAAACTGTTTTTT.

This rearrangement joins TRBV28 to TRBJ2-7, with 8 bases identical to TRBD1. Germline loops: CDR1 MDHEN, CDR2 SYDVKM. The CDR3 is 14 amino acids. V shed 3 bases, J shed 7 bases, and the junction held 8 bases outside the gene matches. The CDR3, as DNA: TGTGCCAGCAGTTTCTTGCAGGGGGCGGGGGAGCAGTACGTC. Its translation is CASSFLQGAGEQYV.

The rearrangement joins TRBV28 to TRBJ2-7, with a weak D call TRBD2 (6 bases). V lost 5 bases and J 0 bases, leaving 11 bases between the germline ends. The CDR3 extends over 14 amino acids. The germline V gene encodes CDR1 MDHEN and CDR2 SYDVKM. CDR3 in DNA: TGTGCCAGCAGTGTTAGCGGAAGCTCCTACGAGCAGTACGTC. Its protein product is CASSVSGSSYEQYV.

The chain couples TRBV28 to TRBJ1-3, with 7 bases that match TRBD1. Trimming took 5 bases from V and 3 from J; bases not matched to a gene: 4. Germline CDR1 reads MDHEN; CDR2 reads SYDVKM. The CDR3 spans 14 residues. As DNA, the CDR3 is TGTGCCAGCAGTAAAGGGGGCTATGGAAACACCATATATTTT. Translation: CASSKGGYGNTIYF.

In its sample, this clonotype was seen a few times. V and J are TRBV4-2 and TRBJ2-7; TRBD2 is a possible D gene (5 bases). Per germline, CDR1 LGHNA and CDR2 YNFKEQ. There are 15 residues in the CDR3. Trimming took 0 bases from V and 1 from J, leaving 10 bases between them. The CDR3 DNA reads TGTGCCAGCAGCCAAGAGTCCAGGACTTCCTACGAGCAGTACTTC. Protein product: CASSQESRTSYEQYF.

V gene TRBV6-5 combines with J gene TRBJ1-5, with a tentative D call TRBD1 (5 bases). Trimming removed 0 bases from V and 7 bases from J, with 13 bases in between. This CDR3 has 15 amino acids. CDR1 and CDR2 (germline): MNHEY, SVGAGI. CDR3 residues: CASSYSFAGSQPQHF. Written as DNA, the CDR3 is TGTGCCAGCAGTTACTCGTTTGCAGGGAGCCAGCCCCAGCATTTT.

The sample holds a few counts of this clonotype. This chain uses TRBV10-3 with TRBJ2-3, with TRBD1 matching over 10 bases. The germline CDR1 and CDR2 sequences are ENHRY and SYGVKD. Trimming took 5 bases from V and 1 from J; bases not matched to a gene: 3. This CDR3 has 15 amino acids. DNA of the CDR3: TGTGCCATCAGTACCGGGACAGGGGGCACAGATACGCAGTATTTT. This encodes CAISTGTGGTDTQYF.

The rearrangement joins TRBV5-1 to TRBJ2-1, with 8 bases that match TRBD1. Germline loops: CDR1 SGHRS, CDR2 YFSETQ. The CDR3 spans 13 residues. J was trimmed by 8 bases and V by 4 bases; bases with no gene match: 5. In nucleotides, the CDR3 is TGCGCCAGCAGCCCGGACAGGGTGCATGAGCAGTTCTTC. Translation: CASSPDRVHEQFF.

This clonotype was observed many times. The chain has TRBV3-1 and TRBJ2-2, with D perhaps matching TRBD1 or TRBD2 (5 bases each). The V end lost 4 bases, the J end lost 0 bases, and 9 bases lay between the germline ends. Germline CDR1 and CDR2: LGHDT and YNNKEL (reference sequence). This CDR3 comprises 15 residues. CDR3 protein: CASSRGVANTGELFF. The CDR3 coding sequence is TGTGCCAGCAGCCGAGGGGTCGCGAACACCGGGGAGCTGTTTTTT.

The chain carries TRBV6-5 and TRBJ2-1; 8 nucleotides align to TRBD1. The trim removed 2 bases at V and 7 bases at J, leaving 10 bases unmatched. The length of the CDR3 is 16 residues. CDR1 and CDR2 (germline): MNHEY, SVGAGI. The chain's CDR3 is CASSYAGGQGINEQFF. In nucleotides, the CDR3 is TGTGCCAGCAGTTACGCTGGAGGACAGGGTATTAATGAGCAGTTCTTC.

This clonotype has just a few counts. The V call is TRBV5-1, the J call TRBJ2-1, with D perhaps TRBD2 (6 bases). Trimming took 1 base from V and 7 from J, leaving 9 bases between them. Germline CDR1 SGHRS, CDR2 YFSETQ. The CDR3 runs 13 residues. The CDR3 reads CASSLWEENEQFF. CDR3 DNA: TGCGCCAGCAGCTTGTGGGAGGAGAATGAGCAGTTCTTC.

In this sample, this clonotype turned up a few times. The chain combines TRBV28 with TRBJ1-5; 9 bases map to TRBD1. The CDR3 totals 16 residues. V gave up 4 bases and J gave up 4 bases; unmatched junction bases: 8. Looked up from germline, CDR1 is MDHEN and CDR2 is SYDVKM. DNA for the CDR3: TGTGCCAGCAGTTCCTCGACAGGGGGAGGGAATCAGCCCCAGCATTTT. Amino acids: CASSSSTGGGNQPQHF.